The clone carrying this T cell receptor (beta chain) has only one observation. This entry comes from a study of blood T cell repertoires in COVID-19. With 0 bases removed from V and 0 bases from J, the gap between germline ends came to 8 bases. The CDR3 contains 15 residues. Germline assignment: CDR1 ENHRY and CDR2 SYGVKD. Data came from immunoSEQ multiplex PCR; TCRdb stores just in-frame clones and leaves some out. This sample has 200,000 to 250,000 clones, with approximately 87% found just once. The source of this sequence is a woman aged 45-65 years with acute or convalescent COVID-19. This chain joins TRBV10-3 and TRBJ1-1; the D gene is possibly TRBD1 (5 bases). Specimen: peripheral blood. Written as DNA, the CDR3 is TGTGCCATCAGTGAGTCTCAGGGATTGAACACTGAAGCTTTCTTT. Its protein product is CAISESQGLNTEAFF.